The rows below give T cell receptor beta chains drawn from one sample of a study of shared clonotypes between healthy human individuals. TCRdb keeps only in-frame clones here, not all; method: immunoSEQ multiplex PCR. The data show about 2.1 million clones, with roughly 93% seen just once and under 2% held by the top ten. Sequencing was done on a sample of naive CD8+ T cells from PBMCs. The receptors here all came from a man younger than 35 in good health. Some clones in this sample may be carry-over from other donors' samples. Both conserved end residues are part of each CDR3. A D gene is named only where the DNA matches it firmly. Clone size appears in some rows only: once, few, many, or a class for an expanded clone.

j_gene | abundance | v_gene | d_gene | CDR3nt | CDR3aa
TRBJ2-3 | - | TRBV28 | TRBD2 | TGTGCCAGCAGTTCTACCCAGGGACTAGCGGGATTGACAGATACGCAGTATTTT | CASSSTQGLAGLTDTQYF
TRBJ2-3 | - | TRBV6-6 | TRBD1 | TGTGCCAGCAGACGGGACAGGGGGCTCACAGATACGCAGTATTTT | CASRRDRGLTDTQYF
TRBJ2-1 | - | TRBV27 | - | TGTGCCAGCAGTTTAAGGACGATCGAGTACAATGAGCAGTTCTTC | CASSLRTIEYNEQFF
TRBJ2-3 | - | TRBV11-2 | TRBD2 | TGTGCCAGCAGCTCACCCAGCGGGGGGTGGGATACGCAGTATTTT | CASSSPSGGWDTQYF
TRBJ2-1 | - | TRBV4-1 | - | TGCGCCAGCAGCCAAACCCCTTCGACTAATATCAATGAGCAGTTCTTC | CASSQTPSTNINEQFF
TRBJ2-7 | - | TRBV2 | - | TGTGCCAGCAGTCCCGCTTACGAGCAGTACTTC | CASSPAYEQYF
TRBJ2-3 | - | TRBV27 | - | TGTGCCAGCAGCCCATGGAGCTATCAGAGCACAGATACGCAGTATTTT | CASSPWSYQSTDTQYF
TRBJ2-1 | - | TRBV19 | - | TGTGCCAGTAGTATAGTTGACGGAGTAGAGCAGTTCTTC | CASSIVDGVEQFF
TRBJ2-1 | - | TRBV27 | TRBD2 | TGTGCCAGCAGTCCGCAACTAGCGGGGAGCTCGGATGAGCAGTTCTTC | CASSPQLAGSSDEQFF
TRBJ2-7 | - | TRBV19 | - | TGTGCCAGTAGTATGTGGCCCTACGAGCAGTACTTC | CASSMWPYEQYF
TRBJ1-1 | - | TRBV28 | - | TGTGCCAGCAGTTTTCTCAGTACTGAAGCTTTCTTT | CASSFLSTEAFF
TRBJ2-5 | - | TRBV9 | - | TGTGCCAGCAGCGTAGCGACGCCCGGGCCCCAGTACTTC | CASSVATPGPQYF
TRBJ1-5 | - | TRBV27 | TRBD1 | TGTGCCAGCAGTTTCGGACAGGGGATCAATCAGCCCCAGCATTTT | CASSFGQGINQPQHF
TRBJ2-1 | - | TRBV4-1 | - | TGCGCCAGCAGCCGTGAACTCGCGGTCTACTACAATGAGCAGTTCTTC | CASSRELAVYYNEQFF
TRBJ2-7 | - | TRBV14 | TRBD2 | TGTGCCAGCAGCCCACGGGGACTAGCGTCCTACGAGCAGTACTTC | CASSPRGLASYEQYF
TRBJ2-5 | - | TRBV2 | - | TGTGCCAGCAGTGAAGGACTAAGGACTCGGACTGTTCAAGAGACCCAGTACTTC | CASSEGLRTRTVQETQYF
TRBJ1-1 | - | TRBV6-1 | - | TGTGCCAGCAGTGAAGACCGGATGAACACTGAAGCTTTCTTT | CASSEDRMNTEAFF
TRBJ2-7 | - | TRBV5-4 | TRBD1 | TGTGCCAGCAGCTGGGACAGGGGCTACGAGCAGTACTTC | CASSWDRGYEQYF
TRBJ2-7 | - | TRBV5-5 | - | TGTGCCAGCAGGGACAGCGGCTCCTACGAGCAGTACTTC | CASRDSGSYEQYF
TRBJ2-4 | - | TRBV7-9 | - | TGTGCCAGCAGCTTAAATGTTGCCGGGGAAAACATTCAGTACTTC | CASSLNVAGENIQYF
TRBJ2-5 | - | TRBV4-1 | - | TGCGCCAGCAGCCAAGTCGAGGTGAGGGAGACCCAGTACTTC | CASSQVEVRETQYF
TRBJ2-3 | - | TRBV15 | - | TGTGCCACCAGCAGAGATAGCACAGATACGCAGTATTTT | CATSRDSTDTQYF
TRBJ2-7 | - | TRBV7-9 | TRBD1 | TGTGCCAGCAGTGGACAGGGTATCTACGAGCAGTACTTC | CASSGQGIYEQYF
TRBJ2-7 | once | TRBV7-8 | - | TGTGCCAGCAGCTTAGGCCCGGGACTGAGCTACGAGCAGTACTTC | CASSLGPGLSYEQYF
TRBJ2-1 | - | TRBV27 | TRBD2 | TGTGCCAGCAGTTTCCTCGGGACTAGCGGGTACAATGAGCAGTTCTTC | CASSFLGTSGYNEQFF
TRBJ1-1 | - | TRBV28 | - | TGTGCCAGCAGTTTATTATTTCAGATGAACACTGAAGCTTTCTTT | CASSLLFQMNTEAFF
TRBJ2-7 | - | TRBV7-4 | TRBD2 | TGTGCCAGCAGCTTAGGGCGGGCGGGAGTGGTCTCCTACGAGCAGTACTTC | CASSLGRAGVVSYEQYF
TRBJ1-4 | once | TRBV27 | TRBD1 | TGTGCCAGCAGTTTATCGAGGGGACAGGGGGTTGCAACTAATGAAAAACTGTTTTTT | CASSLSRGQGVATNEKLFF
TRBJ2-7 | - | TRBV19 | - | TGTGCCAGTAGTATAGGGGGCCTTCGGGGCGAGCAGTACTTC | CASSIGGLRGEQYF
TRBJ1-5 | - | TRBV28 | - | TGTGCCAGCAGTTTTGCAGGGGCTACCAATCAGCCCCAGCATTTT | CASSFAGATNQPQHF
TRBJ1-1 | - | TRBV27 | - | TGTGCCAGCAGGCGGGGGGCTGTGAACACTGAAGCTTTCTTT | CASRRGAVNTEAFF
TRBJ2-1 | - | TRBV13 | - | TGTGCCAGCAGCTTAGCGGGAGTCATGGACAATGAGCAGTTCTTC | CASSLAGVMDNEQFF
TRBJ2-7 | - | TRBV6-1 | - | TGTGCCAGCAGTGGGGGCAGGTACTCCTCCTACGAGCAGTACTTC | CASSGGRYSSYEQYF
TRBJ1-1 | - | TRBV6-5 | - | TGTGCCAGCAGTTACCGGGCCCTCGGGATGCGTGAAGCTTTCTTT | CASSYRALGMREAFF
TRBJ2-5 | - | TRBV28 | - | TGTGCCAGCACCAACCGTCTCGGGATCCAAGAGACCCAGTACTTC | CASTNRLGIQETQYF
TRBJ2-1 | - | TRBV15 | - | TGTGCCACCAGCGAAGGACAAAACAATGAGCAGTTCTTC | CATSEGQNNEQFF
TRBJ2-3 | once | TRBV28 | - | TGTGCCAGCAGTTTAAGGACAGTTCCCCCCAGCACAGATACGCAGTATTTT | CASSLRTVPPSTDTQYF
TRBJ1-4 | - | TRBV7-6 | - | TGTGCCAGCAGCTCAGGGGCAGGCGGAACAACTAATGAAAAACTGTTTTTT | CASSSGAGGTTNEKLFF
TRBJ2-3 | - | TRBV11-2 | TRBD1 | TGTGCCAGCAGCTTAGTTTGGGGGACAGGTACCACAGATACGCAGTATTTT | CASSLVWGTGTTDTQYF
TRBJ2-7 | - | TRBV6-1 | - | TGTGCCAGCAGGGGGTTCTCCTACGAGCAGTACTTC | CASRGFSYEQYF
TRBJ1-1 | - | TRBV27 | - | TGTGCCAGCAGTTTATTCGTGAACACTGAAGCTTTCTTT | CASSLFVNTEAFF
TRBJ2-1 | - | TRBV15 | - | TGTGCCACCAGCAGAGCCCTGACCGTTCGGGGAAATGAGCAGTTCTTC | CATSRALTVRGNEQFF
TRBJ1-1 | - | TRBV7-9 | - | TGTGCCAGCAGCCCAACAATGTGGCCCATGAACACTGAAGCTTTCTTT | CASSPTMWPMNTEAFF
TRBJ2-5 | - | TRBV4-3 | TRBD1 | TGCGCCAGCAGCCAAGAATGGGACAGTCGGGAGACCCAGTACTTC | CASSQEWDSRETQYF
TRBJ2-7 | - | TRBV4-2 | TRBD2 | TGTGCCAGCAGCGAACTAGCGGGAGCCGCCTACGAGCAGTACTTC | CASSELAGAAYEQYF
TRBJ1-2 | - | TRBV29-1 | TRBD1 | TGCAGCGTCCCCGGGACAGGGCGTTATGGCTACACCTTC | CSVPGTGRYGYTF
TRBJ2-7 | once | TRBV4-3 | - | TGCGCCAGCAGCCAAGGCGTGGGGGAGCAGTACTTC | CASSQGVGEQYF
TRBJ2-7 | - | TRBV10-1 | - | TGCGCCAGCAGTCACGGGACCCTCTACGAGCAGTACTTC | CASSHGTLYEQYF
TRBJ2-4 | - | TRBV7-3 | - | TGTGCCAGCAGCCCGGGTGGGAACCCAGGCCAAAACATTCAGTACTTC | CASSPGGNPGQNIQYF
TRBJ1-5 | - | TRBV6-1 | - | TGTGCCAGCAGTGAAGCGCTGCTGACCCTTAGCAATCAGCCCCAGCATTTT | CASSEALLTLSNQPQHF
TRBJ2-1 | - | TRBV9 | - | TGTGCCAGCAGCGTCGGGATAGGGGCCCATGAGCAGTTCTTC | CASSVGIGAHEQFF
TRBJ2-7 | - | TRBV28 | TRBD1 | TGTGCCAGCAGTTTATGGGGGGACAGAACCTACGAGCAGTACTTC | CASSLWGDRTYEQYF
TRBJ2-1 | - | TRBV7-9 | - | TGTGCCAGCAGCGAACAGTTGAACTCCTACAATGAGCAGTTCTTC | CASSEQLNSYNEQFF
TRBJ1-3 | once | TRBV7-8 | - | TGTGCCAGCAGCGAAACTTGGGGCTCTGGAAACACCATATATTTT | CASSETWGSGNTIYF
TRBJ2-7 | - | TRBV5-1 | - | TGCGCCAGCAGCTTCGAGGACAGCTACGAGCAGTACTTC | CASSFEDSYEQYF
TRBJ1-4 | - | TRBV7-9 | - | TGTGCCAGCAGCCCGCCCAGTGTTACTAATGAAAAACTGTTTTTT | CASSPPSVTNEKLFF